This T cell receptor beta chain was observed in a study of cytomegalovirus exposure and HLA in healthy donors. Points from the study as a whole: A few CMV-associated chains were confirmed in vitro to be specific for CMV antigens. Per a later analysis, 15,000 to 20,000 TCR beta sequences showed association with HLA alleles at 0.05 false discovery rate.

The PCR contained 60 Vbeta and 13 Jbeta primers. Profiling relied on immunoSEQ multiplex PCR, and the TCRdb table lists in-frame clones only, not all of them. The sample lists about 150,000 clones; around 72% were seen once. V lost 7 bases to trimming and J lost 2 bases, with 6 bases between them. Germline assignment: CDR1 SNHLY and CDR2 FYNNEI. The CDR3 extends over 12 amino acids. It was healthy bone marrow donors who served as donors. As to this clone: Its target is not known.

Sequenced: PBMCs. This receptor was obtained from a man aged 18 to 29 in good health and CMV-seronegative. The gene calls are TRBV2 and TRBJ2-1; weak D call: TRBD2 (5 bases). The CDR3 coding sequence is TGTGCCAGCACCGGGGCCTACAATGAGCAGTTCTTC. Translation gives CASTGAYNEQFF.